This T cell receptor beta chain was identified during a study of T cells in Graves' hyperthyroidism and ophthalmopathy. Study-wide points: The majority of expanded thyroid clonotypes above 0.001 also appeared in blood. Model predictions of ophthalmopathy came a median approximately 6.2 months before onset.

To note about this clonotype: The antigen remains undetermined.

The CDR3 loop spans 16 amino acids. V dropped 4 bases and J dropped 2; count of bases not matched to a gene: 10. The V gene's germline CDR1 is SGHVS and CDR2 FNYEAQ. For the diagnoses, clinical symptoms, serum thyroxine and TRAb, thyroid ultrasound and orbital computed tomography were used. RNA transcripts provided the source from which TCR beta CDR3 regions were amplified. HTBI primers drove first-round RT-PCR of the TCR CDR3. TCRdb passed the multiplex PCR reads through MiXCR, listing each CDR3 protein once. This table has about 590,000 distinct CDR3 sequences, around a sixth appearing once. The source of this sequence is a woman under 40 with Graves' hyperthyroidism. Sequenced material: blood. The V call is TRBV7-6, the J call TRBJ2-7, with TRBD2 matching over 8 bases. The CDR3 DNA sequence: TGTGCCAGCAGCTGGGGGGCGGGACTAGTGGCCTACGAGCAGTACTTC. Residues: CASSWGAGLVAYEQYF.